This T cell receptor (beta chain) stems from a study of T cell repertoires in ileal Crohn's disease. About the study: Operated complications were stricturing disease (61%) and penetrating disease (about 39%).

Remarks on this clone: The antigen is not known.

The CDR3 length is 15 residues. The V and J ends lost 2 bases and 5 bases, in that order; junction bases with no gene match: 11. Per germline, CDR1 SQVTM and CDR2 ANQGSEA. Libraries were prepared by immunoSEQ multiplex PCR; TCRdb keeps only in-frame clonotypes and omits some of them. The table shows roughly 13,000 clones, with about 85% occurring only once. Findings and caveats of the study: Active smokers at surgery had more clonal expansions than non-smokers. Mucosal expansions were suggested to be mainly CD8 T cells. All patients with clonality above 26.8% had endoscopic recurrence.

The receptor's source is an adult with Crohn's disease. The source material was ileal tissue. The gene calls are TRBV29-1 and TRBJ2-7, with 8 bases identical to TRBD2. The CDR3 sequence: CSVEIKRGGADEQYF. The CDR3 DNA is TGCAGCGTTGAAATAAAACGGGGGGGGGCGGACGAGCAGTACTTC.